A selection of T cell receptor beta chains follows, all from one sample in a study of T cell repertoires in cytomegalovirus infection. From the reads, TCRdb called clonotypes with MiXCR, one entry per CDR3 protein. This sample has 200,000 to 250,000 distinct CDR3 sequences, with 9% to 15% found just once. Sequences were obtained from PBMCs. The source of these receptors is a human donor in good health (CMV status not recorded). Some clones in this sample may be carry-over from other donors' samples. The conserved cysteine and the conserved F or W are not part of the CDR3 here. Each record gives: J gene, V gene, CDR3 protein.

>TRBJ2-7|TRBV28
ASSATSPYEQY
>TRBJ1-5|TRBV28
ASTWTGGNQPQH
>TRBJ1-2|TRBV7-2
ASSSHGGQEGYT
>TRBJ2-3|TRBV5-1
ASSLDVAGGLKDTQY
>TRBJ2-7|TRBV20-1
SASTGAYEQY
>TRBJ2-1|TRBV11-2
ASSRQGNLEQF
>TRBJ2-1|TRBV29-1
SAWTSRYNEQF
>TRBJ1-2|TRBV19
ASRAFRTGGAGSGYT
>TRBJ2-3|TRBV7-2
ASSLEGAKDTQY
>TRBJ2-7|TRBV4-3
ASSQETVGSSYEQY
>TRBJ1-3|TRBV7-2
ASSPDRSGNTIY
>TRBJ2-3|TRBV7-2
ASTVLGNADTQY
>TRBJ2-2|TRBV7-9
ASRDGTGWTGELF
>TRBJ2-1|TRBV20-1
SARLTGQTYNEQF
>TRBJ2-7|TRBV28
ASSRTGISSYEQY
>TRBJ2-7|TRBV6-2/TRBV6-3
ASSPHRTPRAHEQY
>TRBJ2-1|TRBV28
ASSSNSGRAEDEQF
>TRBJ2-3|TRBV18
ASSPPGVDTQY
>TRBJ1-2|TRBV20-1
SAPTGQGTRGYT
>TRBJ2-6|TRBV6-1
ASSGTGANVLT
>TRBJ2-7|TRBV6-5
ASSYKGNEQY
>TRBJ2-3|TRBV29-1
SVAWDREGGTQY
>TRBJ2-7|TRBV29-1
SASSGAYEQY
>TRBJ1-1|TRBV7-2
ASSPQGARAF
>TRBJ1-1|TRBV20-1
SARADLRRHSLNTEAF
>TRBJ2-7|TRBV28
ASSTIGNLDEQY
>TRBJ1-5|TRBV6-6
ASNTGGNQPQH
>TRBJ2-6|TRBV5-1
ASSFARGSGANVLT
>TRBJ2-6|TRBV27
ASSLSRPGANVLT
>TRBJ2-1|TRBV28
ASSRGQLSYNEQF
>TRBJ2-7|TRBV2
ASSGRDRAGEQY
>TRBJ1-1|TRBV5-1
ASSLASQNEAF
>TRBJ1-5|TRBV28
ASSSPNNQPQH
>TRBJ2-7|TRBV2
ASSERSGHTYEQY
>TRBJ2-5|TRBV11-3
ASSPRTGGGETQY
>TRBJ2-7|TRBV5-4
ASSPGLAGFEQY
>TRBJ1-4|TRBV6-2/TRBV6-3
ASGPTGGYEKLF
>TRBJ2-5|TRBV7-2
ASSLVSGSGETQY
>TRBJ2-4|TRBV20-1
SALSLAAPKADIQY
>TRBJ2-3|TRBV11-3
ASSFGGGAPDTQY
>TRBJ2-4|TRBV28
ASREIAKNIQY
>TRBJ1-1|TRBV20-1
SWGLPNTEAF
>TRBJ2-3|TRBV7-2
ASSLRRGVTDTQY
>TRBJ2-3|TRBV9
ASSVEGSQADTQY
>TRBJ2-1|TRBV7-2
ASSQGRRFGNEQF
>TRBJ1-5|TRBV18
ASSPRQGNTQPQH
>TRBJ2-3|TRBV20-1
SANRVSKRGAHTGTQY
>TRBJ2-7|TRBV7-9
ASSLGTSGSFSYEQY
>TRBJ2-7|TRBV28
ASSLAGTSGYEQY
>TRBJ2-6|TRBV5-6
ASSLAGGTGANVLT
>TRBJ1-1|TRBV19
ASGTGLSNTEAF
>TRBJ2-3|TRBV7-2
ASSSGVSRDTQY
>TRBJ1-1|TRBV6-6
ASSYSRLGTGTEAF
>TRBJ1-6|TRBV6-2/TRBV6-3
ASSPLAGSAYNSPLH
>TRBJ1-1|TRBV5-5
ASSLGTRGTEAF
>TRBJ1-4|TRBV4-1
ASSISSSTVSNEKLF
>TRBJ1-2|TRBV5-6
ASSTPTGRYGYT
>TRBJ2-7|TRBV29-1
SVTTSGAYEQY
>TRBJ2-7|TRBV10-3
AISALREQY